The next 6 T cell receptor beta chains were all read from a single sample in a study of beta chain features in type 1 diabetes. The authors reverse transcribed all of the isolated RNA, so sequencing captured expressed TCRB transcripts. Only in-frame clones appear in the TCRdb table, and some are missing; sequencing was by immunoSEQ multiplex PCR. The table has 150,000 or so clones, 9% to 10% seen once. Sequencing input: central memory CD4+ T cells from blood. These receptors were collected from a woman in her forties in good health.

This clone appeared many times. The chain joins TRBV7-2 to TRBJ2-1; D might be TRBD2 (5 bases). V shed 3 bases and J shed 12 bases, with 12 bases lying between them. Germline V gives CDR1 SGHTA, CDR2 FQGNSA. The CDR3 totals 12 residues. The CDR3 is CASSFRGGGQFF. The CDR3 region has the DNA TGTGCCAGCAGCTTTCGAGGAGGTGGGCAGTTCTTC.

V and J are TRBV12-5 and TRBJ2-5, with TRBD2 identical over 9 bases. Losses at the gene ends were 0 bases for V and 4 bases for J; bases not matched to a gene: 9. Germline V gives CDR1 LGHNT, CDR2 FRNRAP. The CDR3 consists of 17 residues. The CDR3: CASGLVRPSGAIETQYF. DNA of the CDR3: TGTGCTAGTGGTTTGGTACGTCCTAGCGGGGCGATAGAGACCCAGTACTTC.

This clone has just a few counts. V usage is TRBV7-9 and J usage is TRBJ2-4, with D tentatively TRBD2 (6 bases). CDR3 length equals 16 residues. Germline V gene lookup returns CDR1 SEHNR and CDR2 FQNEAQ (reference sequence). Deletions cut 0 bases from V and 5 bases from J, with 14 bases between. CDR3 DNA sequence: TGTGCCAGCAGCTTAGCCCTGACGCGGGATCAAAACATTCAGTACTTC. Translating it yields CASSLALTRDQNIQYF. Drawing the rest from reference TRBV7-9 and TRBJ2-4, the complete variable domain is DTGVSQNPRHKITKRGQNVTFRCDPISEHNRLYWYRQTLGQGPEFLTYFQNEAQLEKSRLLSDRFSAERPKGSFSTLEIQRTEQGDSAMYLCASSLALTRDQNIQYFGAGTRLSVL.

CDR3 DNA sequence: TGTGCCAGCAGCAGAACCGGGACAGAGAATTCACCCCTCCACTTT. Translating it yields CASSRTGTENSPLHF. The chain links TRBV7-9 to TRBJ1-6; TRBD1 matches 7 bases. CDR1 SEHNR and CDR2 FQNEAQ come from the germline V gene (reference sequence). J gave up 7 bases and V 5 bases, and 8 bases lay outside the gene matches. CDR3 length: 15 residues. Supplemented by reference TRBV7-9 and TRBJ1-6, the full variable domain reads DTGVSQNPRHKITKRGQNVTFRCDPISEHNRLYWYRQTLGQGPEFLTYFQNEAQLEKSRLLSDRFSAERPKGSFSTLEIQRTEQGDSAMYLCASSRTGTENSPLHFGNGTRLTVT.

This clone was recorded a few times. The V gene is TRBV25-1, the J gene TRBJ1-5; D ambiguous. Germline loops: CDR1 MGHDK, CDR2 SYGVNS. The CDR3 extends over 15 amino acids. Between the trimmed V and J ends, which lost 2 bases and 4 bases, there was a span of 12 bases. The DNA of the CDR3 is TGTGCCAGCAGTGAACCGGGTTTCAAAAATCAGCCCCAGCATTTT. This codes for CASSEPGFKNQPQHF. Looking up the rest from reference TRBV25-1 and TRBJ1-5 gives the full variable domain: EADIYQTPRYLVIGTGKKITLECSQTMGHDKMYWYQQDPGMELHLIHYSYGVNSTEKGDLSSESTVSRIRTEHFPLTLESARPSHTSQYLCASSEPGFKNQPQHFGDGTRLSIL.

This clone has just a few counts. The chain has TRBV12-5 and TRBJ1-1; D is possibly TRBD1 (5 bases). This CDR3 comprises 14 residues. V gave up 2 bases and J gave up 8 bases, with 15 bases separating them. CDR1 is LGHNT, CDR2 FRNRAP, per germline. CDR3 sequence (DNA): TGTGCTAGTGGTTTGTTTCCAGGGACTTTGGAAGCTTTCTTT. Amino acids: CASGLFPGTLEAFF.